The 17 T cell receptor beta chains listed next were all sequenced from one sample in a study of T cell responses to AZD1222 COVID-19 vaccine. Clones were sequenced by immunoSEQ multiplex PCR, and TCRdb holds only the in-frame ones, with some missing. The sample includes 200,000 or so clones, 75% to 90% of them seen just once. This specimen was peripheral blood, taken on day 0 of AZD1222 vaccination. The receptor source for this set is an adult in good health.

The chain recombines TRBV7-8 with TRBJ1-5; perhaps TRBD1 as D (6 bases). V shed 2 bases and J shed 6 bases, with 20 bases lying between them. Germline V gene data show CDR1 as SGHVS and CDR2 as FQNEAQ. This CDR3 comprises 17 residues. The CDR3 loop is CASSLPGRGATGQPQHF. The CDR3 bases are TGTGCCAGCAGCTTACCCGGTCGGGGGGCGACGGGTCAGCCCCAGCATTTT.

The chain has TRBV2 and TRBJ2-1; possible D gene TRBD2, 5 bases. The CDR3 spans 16 residues. Germline values: CDR1 SNHLY, CDR2 FYNNEI. V was pared by 5 bases and J by 3 bases, with 17 bases between. Written as DNA, the CDR3 is TGTGCCAGCAGTCCCCGATGGAGCGCGGGCTACAATGAGCAGTTCTTC. This gives the protein CASSPRWSAGYNEQFF. Full variable domain (remainder filled in from reference TRBV2 and TRBJ2-1): EPEVTQTPSHQVTQMGQEVILRCVPISNHLYFYWYRQILGQKVEFLVSFYNNEISEKSEIFDDQFSVERPDGSNFTLKIRSTKLEDSAMYFCASSPRWSAGYNEQFFGPGTRLTVL.

CDR3 sequence reads: CASSQVLRTVNTGELFF. Here the CDR3 DNA reads TGTGCCAGCAGCCAAGTTTTAAGGACGGTAAACACCGGGGAGCTGTTTTTT. The chain joins TRBV14 to TRBJ2-2; D gene uncertain. The V gene's germline CDR1 is SGHDN and CDR2 FVKESK. The CDR3 sequence is 17 residues long. Trimming removed 1 base from V and 2 bases from J, with 14 bases in between. Supplemented by reference TRBV14 and TRBJ2-2, the full variable domain reads EAGVTQFPSHSVIEKGQTVTLRCDPISGHDNLYWYRRVMGKEIKFLLHFVKESKQDESGMPNNRFLAERTGGTYSTLKVQPAELEDSGVYFCASSQVLRTVNTGELFFGEGSRLTVL.

The rearrangement uses TRBV6-5 and TRBJ2-3, with D possibly being TRBD2 (5 bases). The CDR3 extends over 15 amino acids. The germline V gene has CDR1 MNHEY and CDR2 SVGAGI. Trimming removed 0 bases at V and 6 bases at J, with 13 bases between. The chain's CDR3 is CASSYSRGWDDTQYF. Written as DNA, the CDR3 is TGTGCCAGCAGTTACTCGAGAGGGTGGGATGATACGCAGTATTTT.

CDR3 residues: CASSSRTSGGGETQYF. Here the CDR3 DNA reads TGTGCCAGTAGTTCCAGGACTAGCGGGGGAGGAGAGACCCAGTACTTC. This rearrangement joins TRBV19 to TRBJ2-5; TRBD2 agrees at 13 bases. The CDR3 has 16 residues. With V trimmed by 5 bases and J by 4 bases, 7 bases remained unmatched. Looked up from germline, CDR1 is LNHDA and CDR2 is SQIVND (reference sequence). The complete variable domain, with remaining parts taken from reference TRBV19 and TRBJ2-5, reads DGGITQSPKYLFRKEGQNVTLSCEQNLNHDAMYWYRQDPGQGLRLIYYSQIVNDFQKGDIAEGYSVSREKKESFPLTVTSAQKNPTAFYLCASSSRTSGGGETQYFGPGTRLLVL.

The chain combines TRBV28 with TRBJ1-5; weak D call: TRBD1 (5 bases). This CDR3 is 15 amino acids long. V lost 4 bases and J lost 5, with 15 bases in between. CDR1 is MDHEN and CDR2 is SYDVKM in the germline V gene. In DNA, the CDR3 is TGTGCCAGCAGTTCCCCAGCCAGGGTTTATCAGCCCCAGCATTTT. Amino acid sequence: CASSSPARVYQPQHF.

The chain is built from TRBV2 and TRBJ1-4; 7 nucleotides line up with TRBD1. This CDR3 has 13 residues. Germline CDR1 is SNHLY and CDR2 is FYNNEI. J lost 4 bases, V lost 9 bases, and 5 bases had no gene match. The CDR3 protein is CASGQALNEKLFF. In DNA, the CDR3 is TGTGCCAGTGGACAGGCACTTAATGAAAAACTGTTTTTT.

This clone occurred once. This rearrangement joins TRBV10-3 to TRBJ1-2, with TRBD1 matching over 7 bases. This CDR3 comprises 14 residues. Trimming removed 4 bases from V and 4 bases from J; junction bases left unmatched: 6. Germline loops: CDR1 ENHRY, CDR2 SYGVKD. The CDR3 spells CAISVRGQSYGYTF. DNA of the CDR3: TGTGCCATCAGTGTAAGGGGGCAAAGCTATGGCTACACCTTC.

The chain links TRBV5-1 to TRBJ2-5; possibly TRBD1 or TRBD2 for D (5 bases each). Trimming cost V 2 bases and J 2 bases, with 16 bases left between them. This CDR3 region has 16 residues. From germline, CDR1 is SGHRS and CDR2 YFSETQ. The CDR3 region is CASSLLGRGNQETQYF. In DNA form, the CDR3 reads TGCGCCAGCAGCTTATTGGGACGCGGTAATCAAGAGACCCAGTACTTC.

This chain connects TRBV10-1 to TRBJ2-2, with TRBD1 matching 7 bases. Losses at the gene ends were 6 bases for V and 0 bases for J; bases not matched to a gene: 4. Germline V gene sequence: CDR1 WNHNN, CDR2 SYGVQD (reference sequence). The CDR3 has 15 residues. This chain's CDR3 is CASRPGQSNTGELFF. As DNA, the CDR3 is TGCGCCAGCAGGCCGGGACAGTCGAACACCGGGGAGCTGTTTTTT.

The CDR3 loop is CASSTRGLSTEAFF. The CDR3 nucleotides are TGTGCCAGCAGCACCAGGGGCCTGAGCACTGAAGCTTTCTTT. This chain uses TRBV7-2 with TRBJ1-1; tentative D call: TRBD1 (6 bases). Germline values: CDR1 SGHTA, CDR2 FQGNSA. Trimming removed 5 bases from V and 4 bases from J, with 14 bases in between. The CDR3 runs to 14 residues.

The J gene is TRBJ2-2, the V gene TRBV6-6; TRBD2 aligns across 9 bases. This CDR3 region has 15 residues. Germline CDR1 is MNHNY and CDR2 is SVGAGI (reference sequence). V dropped 2 bases and J dropped 4; count of bases not matched to a gene: 2. CDR3 in amino acids: CASSYAGGSTGELFF. The CDR3 DNA sequence: TGTGCCAGCAGTTACGCGGGGGGGAGCACCGGGGAGCTGTTTTTT.

The V and J genes are TRBV10-1 and TRBJ2-3; D gene uncertain. V was pared by 1 base and J by 5 bases, with 4 bases between. Germline assignment: CDR1 WNHNN and CDR2 SYGVQD (reference sequence). This CDR3 is built from 12 residues. The CDR3 protein is CASSECGDTQYF. The CDR3, as DNA: TGCGCCAGCAGTGAGTGCGGAGATACGCAGTATTTT.

This chain uses TRBV19 with TRBJ2-1, with D possibly TRBD1 on 5 matching bases. The V end lost 6 bases, the J end lost 6 bases, and 15 bases lay between the germline ends. Germline V gives CDR1 LNHDA, CDR2 SQIVND (reference sequence). This CDR3 has 14 residues. This CDR3 reads CASSGDRGPNEQFF. The CDR3 nucleotides are TGTGCCAGTAGCGGCGACAGAGGACCCAATGAGCAGTTCTTC.

The chain carries TRBV4-1 and TRBJ2-1; TRBD2 aligns across 7 bases. The J segment lost 4 bases and the V segment lost 0 bases, leaving 9 bases of the junction unmatched. This CDR3 is built from 17 residues. CDR1 MGHRA and CDR2 YSYEKL come from the germline V gene. The CDR3 reads CASSQDWGRAEYNEQFF. The CDR3 region has the DNA TGCGCCAGCAGCCAAGATTGGGGGAGGGCCGAATACAATGAGCAGTTCTTC.

The V and J genes are TRBV14 and TRBJ1-3; TRBD1 is a possible D gene (5 bases). Looked up from germline, CDR1 is SGHDN and CDR2 is FVKESK. The CDR3 totals 15 residues. V lost 1 base and J 2 bases, leaving 9 bases between the germline ends. CDR3 amino acids: CASSQAGNTGNTIYF. CDR3 DNA: TGTGCCAGCAGCCAAGCAGGGAATACTGGAAACACCATATATTTT.

The rearrangement links TRBV18 to TRBJ2-7; 13 bases map to TRBD2. Trimming took 4 bases from V and 0 from J; bases not matched to a gene: 3. The germline CDR1 and CDR2 sequences are KGHSH and LQKENI. This CDR3 is built from 16 residues. The CDR3 is CASSRGLAGVSYEQYF. CDR3 nucleotide sequence: TGTGCCAGCTCACGTGGACTAGCGGGAGTCTCCTACGAGCAGTACTTC.